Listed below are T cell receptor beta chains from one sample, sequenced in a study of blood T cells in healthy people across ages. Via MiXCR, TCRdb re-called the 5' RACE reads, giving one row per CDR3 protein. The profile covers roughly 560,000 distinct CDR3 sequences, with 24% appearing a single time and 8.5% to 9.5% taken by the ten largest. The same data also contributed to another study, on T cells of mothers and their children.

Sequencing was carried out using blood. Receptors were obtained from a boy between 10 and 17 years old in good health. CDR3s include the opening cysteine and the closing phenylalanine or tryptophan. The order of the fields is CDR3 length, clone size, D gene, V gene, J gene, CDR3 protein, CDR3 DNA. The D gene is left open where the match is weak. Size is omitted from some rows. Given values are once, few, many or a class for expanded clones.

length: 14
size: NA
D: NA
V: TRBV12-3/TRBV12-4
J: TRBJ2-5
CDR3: CASSLSLEWETQYF
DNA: TGTGCCAGCAGTTTATCGCTCGAGTGGGAGACCCAGTACTTC

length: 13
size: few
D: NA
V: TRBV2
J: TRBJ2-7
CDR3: CASSDVTSYEQYF
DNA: TGTGCCAGCAGTGATGTCACGAGCTACGAGCAGTACTTC

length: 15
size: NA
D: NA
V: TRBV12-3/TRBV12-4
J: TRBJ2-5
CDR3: CASSFPLADQETQYF
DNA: TGTGCCAGCAGTTTTCCCCTGGCGGACCAAGAGACCCAGTACTTC

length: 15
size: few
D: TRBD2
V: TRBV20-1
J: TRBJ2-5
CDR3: CSARGSREGQETQYF
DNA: TGCAGTGCTAGAGGGAGCAGGGAGGGCCAAGAGACCCAGTACTTC

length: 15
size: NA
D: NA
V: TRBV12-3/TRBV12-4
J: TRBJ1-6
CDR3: CASSLGSGRNSPLHF
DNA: TGTGCCAGCAGTTTAGGATCGGGGAGGAATTCACCCCTCCACTTT

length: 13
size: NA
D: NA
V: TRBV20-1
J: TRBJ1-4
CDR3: CSALLQMGEKLFF
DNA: TGCAGTGCTCTTTTACAAATGGGGGAAAAACTGTTTTTT

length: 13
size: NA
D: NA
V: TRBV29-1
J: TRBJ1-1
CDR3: CSVENSLNTEAFF
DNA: TGCAGCGTTGAAAACAGCTTGAACACTGAAGCTTTCTTT

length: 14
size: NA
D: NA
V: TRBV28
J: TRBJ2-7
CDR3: CASSLSGGPFEQYF
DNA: TGTGCCAGCAGTTTGTCTGGAGGTCCCTTCGAGCAGTACTTC

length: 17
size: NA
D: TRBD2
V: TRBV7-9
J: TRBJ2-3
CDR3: CASSLLRTSGDTDTQYF
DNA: TGTGCCAGCAGCTTACTCCGGACTAGCGGCGACACAGATACGCAGTATTTT

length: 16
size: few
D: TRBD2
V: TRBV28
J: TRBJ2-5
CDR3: CASMGFPSGSEETQYF
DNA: TGTGCCAGCATGGGTTTTCCTAGCGGGAGTGAAGAGACCCAGTACTTC

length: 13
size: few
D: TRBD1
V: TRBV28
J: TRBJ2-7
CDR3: CASSFQGVYEQYF
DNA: TGTGCCAGCAGTTTCCAGGGGGTTTACGAGCAGTACTTC

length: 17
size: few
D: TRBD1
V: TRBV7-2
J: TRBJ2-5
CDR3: CASSFSAGTGGQETQYF
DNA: TGTGCCAGCAGCTTTTCTGCTGGGACAGGAGGGCAAGAGACCCAGTACTTC

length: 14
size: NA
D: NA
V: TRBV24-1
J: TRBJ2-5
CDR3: CATSDFVAEETQYF
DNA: TGTGCCACCAGTGATTTCGTAGCGGAAGAGACCCAGTACTTC

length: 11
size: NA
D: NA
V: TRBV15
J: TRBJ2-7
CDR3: CATSRTGEQYF
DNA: TGTGCCACCAGCAGAACCGGGGAGCAGTACTTC

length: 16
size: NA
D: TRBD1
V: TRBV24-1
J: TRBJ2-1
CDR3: CATSDPTGGPYNEQFF
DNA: TGTGCCACCAGTGATCCGACAGGGGGCCCCTACAATGAGCAGTTCTTC

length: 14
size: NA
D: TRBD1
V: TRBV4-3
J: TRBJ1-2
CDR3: CASSQANRGGGYTF
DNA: TGCGCCAGCAGCCAAGCCAACAGGGGAGGCGGCTACACCTTC

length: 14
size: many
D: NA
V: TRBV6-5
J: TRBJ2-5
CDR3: CASSPRDGQETQYF
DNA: TGTGCCAGCAGTCCCCGGGACGGACAAGAGACCCAGTACTTC

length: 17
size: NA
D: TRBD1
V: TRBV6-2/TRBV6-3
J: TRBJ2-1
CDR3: CANRNRGLKSSYNEQFF
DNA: TGTGCCAACAGGAACAGGGGGCTCAAGAGCTCCTACAATGAGCAGTTCTTC

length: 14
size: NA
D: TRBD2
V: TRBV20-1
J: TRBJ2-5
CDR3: CSAGGGRRQEAQYF
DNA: TGCAGTGCGGGCGGCGGGAGGCGGCAAGAGGCCCAGTACTTC

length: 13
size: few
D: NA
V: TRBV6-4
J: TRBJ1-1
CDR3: CASKDSFNTEAFF
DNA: TGTGCCAGCAAGGACAGTTTTAACACTGAAGCTTTCTTT

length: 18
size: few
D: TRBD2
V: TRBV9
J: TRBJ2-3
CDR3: CASSVGLAGTLGTDTQYF
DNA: TGTGCCAGCAGCGTAGGGCTAGCGGGCACCTTGGGCACAGATACGCAGTATTTT

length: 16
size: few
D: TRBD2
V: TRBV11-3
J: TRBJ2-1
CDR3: CASSLDGTKTTDEQFF
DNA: TGTGCCAGCAGCTTAGATGGGACTAAGACTACAGATGAGCAGTTCTTC

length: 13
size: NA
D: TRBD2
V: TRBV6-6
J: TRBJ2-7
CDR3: CASTPVSGVEQYF
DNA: TGTGCCAGCACCCCGGTTAGCGGGGTCGAGCAGTACTTC

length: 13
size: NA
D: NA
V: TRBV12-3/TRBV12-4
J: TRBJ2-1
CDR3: CASSLGLVGEQFF
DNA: TGTGCCAGCAGTTTAGGCCTAGTCGGTGAGCAGTTCTTC

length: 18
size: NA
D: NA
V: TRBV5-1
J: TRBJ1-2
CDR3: CASSPGQSGAGANYGYTF
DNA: TGCGCCAGCAGCCCCGGACAGTCTGGCGCGGGGGCTAACTATGGCTACACCTTC

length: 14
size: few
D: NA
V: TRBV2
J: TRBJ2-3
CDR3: CASSEIALTDTQYF
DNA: TGTGCCAGCAGTGAAATTGCTCTGACAGATACGCAGTATTTT

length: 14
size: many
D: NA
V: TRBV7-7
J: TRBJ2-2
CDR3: CASSAGQNTGELFF
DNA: TGTGCTAGCAGCGCGGGACAAAACACCGGGGAGCTGTTTTTT

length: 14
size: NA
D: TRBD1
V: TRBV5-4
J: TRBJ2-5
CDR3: CASAWDSFQETQYF
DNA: TGTGCCAGCGCCTGGGACAGCTTCCAAGAGACCCAGTACTTC

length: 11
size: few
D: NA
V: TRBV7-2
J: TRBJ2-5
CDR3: CASSSGKTQYF
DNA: TGTGCCAGCAGCTCAGGCAAGACCCAGTACTTC